Reported below is one TCR beta chain. The antigen is not known. CDR3 length: 13 residues. Germline V lookup: CDR1 SGHVS, CDR2 FQNEAQ. This sample is part of a study of T cells expressing NK-cell markers. Notes on the study in general: About 1.0-8% of CD8+ T cells in roughly six donors belonged to dominant NKG2C+ clonotypes.

TCRdb reprocessed the 5' RACE reads and keeps a single row for each CDR3 protein, giving no DNA. There are about 170,000 distinct CDR3 sequences in the sample, with 20% held by the top ten. The source material was blood T cells: a sorted CD56 or NKG2C T cell subset, CD4+ or CD8+ T cells, or bulk PBMC T cells (not recorded which). The chain combines TRBV7-8 with TRBJ2-3; without DNA, the TCRdb call of TRBD2 cannot be checked. This TCR was recovered from a man aged 18-70 years in good health. This CDR3 is CASSGPVTDTQYF.